This T cell receptor (beta chain) was sequenced for a study of cytomegalovirus exposure and HLA in healthy donors. Whole-study findings and limits: About 87% or about 30% of the time was how often most TCR beta V segments were productive, according to an earlier analysis. Because they were indistinguishable, some V segments, including TRBV6-2 and TRBV6-3, were excluded. There were several of the most significant clusters that appeared linked to common viral pathogens in a later analysis.

CDR1 and CDR2 from the germline V gene are SGHNT and YENEEA. V was trimmed by 2 bases and J by 0 bases, leaving 14 bases between them. The CDR3 length is 16 residues. In regard to this clone: Its specificity is not known.

60 Vbeta and 13 Jbeta primers were used in PCR. The assay was immunoSEQ multiplex PCR, and TCRdb's table has in-frame clones only and misses some. The sample gives 130,000 to 150,000 clones, about 72% of which show up once; approximately 2.1% is in the top ten. Specimen: PBMCs. The J gene is TRBJ2-7, the V gene TRBV11-3; D is ambiguous. The clonotype comes from a man aged 35-49 years in good health and CMV-seronegative. CDR3 in amino acids: CASSLFPRLSSYEQYF. CDR3 nucleotides: TGTGCCAGCAGCTTATTCCCGCGTCTATCCTCCTACGAGCAGTACTTC.